These T cell receptor beta chains were read from a single sample in a study of cytomegalovirus exposure and HLA in healthy donors. TCRdb's table, derived via immunoSEQ multiplex PCR, lists solely in-frame clones and lacks some. The sample yields 90,000 or so clones, around 76% seen once. The sequenced material came from PBMCs. These receptor sequences come from a man aged 25 to 40 in good health and CMV-seropositive. Each CDR3 is given with its conserved first and last residue. Fields, in order: D gene, J gene, clone size, V gene, CDR3 protein, CDR3 DNA. D genes are given only for firm matches. A clone size is listed for some rows: how often the clone was seen (once, few, many), or a class if it is expanded.

D gene: -
J gene: TRBJ1-2
clone size: -
V gene: TRBV20-1
CDR3 protein: CSARWGIGYTF
CDR3 DNA: TGCAGTGCTAGGTGGGGCATAGGCTACACCTTC

D gene: TRBD2
J gene: TRBJ2-7
clone size: -
V gene: TRBV4-2
CDR3 protein: CASSQGFGPTSGGYEQYF
CDR3 DNA: TGTGCCAGCAGCCAAGGTTTTGGGCCCACTAGCGGGGGTTACGAGCAGTACTTC

D gene: -
J gene: TRBJ2-3
clone size: -
V gene: TRBV4-2
CDR3 protein: CASSRTSGMTDTQYF
CDR3 DNA: TGTGCCAGCAGCCGGACGTCGGGGATGACAGATACGCAGTATTTT

D gene: -
J gene: TRBJ2-1
clone size: -
V gene: TRBV2
CDR3 protein: CASRGLGDEQFF
CDR3 DNA: TGTGCCAGCAGGGGGCTAGGGGATGAGCAGTTCTTC

D gene: -
J gene: TRBJ2-7
clone size: -
V gene: TRBV30
CDR3 protein: CAWTGGTYEQYF
CDR3 DNA: TGTGCCTGGACAGGGGGGACCTACGAGCAGTACTTC

D gene: -
J gene: TRBJ1-6
clone size: -
V gene: TRBV27
CDR3 protein: CASQQGYNSPLHF
CDR3 DNA: TGTGCCAGTCAACAGGGCTATAATTCACCCCTCCACTTT

D gene: -
J gene: TRBJ2-2
clone size: -
V gene: TRBV30
CDR3 protein: CAWSVLYGVGELFF
CDR3 DNA: TGTGCCTGGAGTGTCCTATACGGGGTCGGGGAGCTGTTTTTT

D gene: TRBD1
J gene: TRBJ1-4
clone size: -
V gene: TRBV2
CDR3 protein: CASRLSGGQSGEKLFF
CDR3 DNA: TGTGCCAGCCGCCTAAGTGGGGGACAGTCGGGTGAAAAACTGTTTTTT

D gene: TRBD1
J gene: TRBJ1-6
clone size: -
V gene: TRBV5-6
CDR3 protein: CASSLGDRGNSPLHF
CDR3 DNA: TGTGCCAGCAGCTTGGGGGACAGGGGTAATTCACCCCTCCACTTT

D gene: -
J gene: TRBJ2-7
clone size: -
V gene: TRBV21-1
CDR3 protein: CASSKIPTGYYEQYF
CDR3 DNA: TGTGCCAGCAGCAAAATACCAACAGGGTACTACGAGCAGTACTTC

D gene: -
J gene: TRBJ1-5
clone size: -
V gene: TRBV28
CDR3 protein: CASSFRNQPQHF
CDR3 DNA: TGTGCCAGCAGTTTCAGGAATCAGCCCCAGCATTTT

D gene: TRBD2
J gene: TRBJ2-5
clone size: few
V gene: TRBV2
CDR3 protein: CASSVSSGGQETQYF
CDR3 DNA: TGTGCCAGCAGTGTATCTAGCGGGGGCCAAGAGACCCAGTACTTC

D gene: -
J gene: TRBJ2-7
clone size: -
V gene: TRBV6-6
CDR3 protein: CASSYEGVTYEQYF
CDR3 DNA: TGTGCCAGCAGTTACGAGGGGGTAACCTACGAGCAGTACTTC

D gene: -
J gene: TRBJ1-4
clone size: -
V gene: TRBV7-9
CDR3 protein: CASSLGYGQGEKLFF
CDR3 DNA: TGTGCCAGCAGCTTAGGGTATGGCCAGGGAGAAAAACTGTTTTTT

D gene: TRBD2
J gene: TRBJ2-1
clone size: -
V gene: TRBV10-3
CDR3 protein: CAISDFTGGHEQFF
CDR3 DNA: TGTGCCATCAGTGACTTCACGGGGGGGCATGAGCAGTTCTTC

D gene: TRBD1
J gene: TRBJ1-3
clone size: -
V gene: TRBV7-8
CDR3 protein: CASSLKGQGAGNTIYF
CDR3 DNA: TGTGCCAGCAGCTTAAAAGGCCAGGGGGCTGGAAACACCATATATTTT

D gene: -
J gene: TRBJ1-5
clone size: -
V gene: TRBV4-3
CDR3 protein: CASSQEAGRGQPQHF
CDR3 DNA: TGCGCCAGCAGCCAAGAAGCTGGCAGGGGACAGCCCCAGCATTTT

D gene: -
J gene: TRBJ2-3
clone size: -
V gene: TRBV5-1
CDR3 protein: CASSLDSLGTDTQYF
CDR3 DNA: TGCGCCAGCAGCTTGGATAGCCTTGGCACAGATACGCAGTATTTT